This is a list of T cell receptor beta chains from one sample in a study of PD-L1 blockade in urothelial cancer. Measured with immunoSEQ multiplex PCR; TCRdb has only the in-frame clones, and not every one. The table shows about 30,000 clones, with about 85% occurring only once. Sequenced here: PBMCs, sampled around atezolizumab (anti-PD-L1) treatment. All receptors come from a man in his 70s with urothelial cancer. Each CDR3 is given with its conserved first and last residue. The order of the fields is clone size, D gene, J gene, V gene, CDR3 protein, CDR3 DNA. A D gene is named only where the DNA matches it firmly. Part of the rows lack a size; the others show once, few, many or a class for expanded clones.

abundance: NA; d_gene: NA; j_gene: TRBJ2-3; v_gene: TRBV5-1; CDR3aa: CASSLGGSITDTQYF; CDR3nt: TGCGCCAGCAGCTTGGGAGGATCGATCACAGATACGCAGTATTTT
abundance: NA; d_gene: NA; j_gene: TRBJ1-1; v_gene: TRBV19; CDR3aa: CASRSSMNTEAFF; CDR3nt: TGTGCCAGTAGATCGAGTATGAACACTGAAGCTTTCTTT
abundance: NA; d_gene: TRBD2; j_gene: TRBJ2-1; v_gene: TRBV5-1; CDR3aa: CASSSGTTPWGEQFF; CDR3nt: TGCGCCAGCAGCTCAGGGACTACACCATGGGGTGAGCAGTTCTTC
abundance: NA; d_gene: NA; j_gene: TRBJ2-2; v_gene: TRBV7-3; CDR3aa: CASSLNPSVGRGTGELFF; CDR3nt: TGTGCCAGCAGCCTAAACCCCTCCGTGGGCCGGGGCACCGGGGAGCTGTTTTTT
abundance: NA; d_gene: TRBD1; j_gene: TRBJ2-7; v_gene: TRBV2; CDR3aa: CATKREDRDHEQYF; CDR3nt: TGTGCCACCAAGAGAGAGGACAGGGACCACGAGCAGTACTTC
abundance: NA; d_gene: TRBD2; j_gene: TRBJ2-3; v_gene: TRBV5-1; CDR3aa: CASSRGGTSTDTQYF; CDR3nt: TGCGCCAGCAGTCGCGGGGGGACTAGCACAGATACGCAGTATTTT
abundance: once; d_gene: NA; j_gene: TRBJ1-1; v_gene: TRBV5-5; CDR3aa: CASSLEVTVRTEAFF; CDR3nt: TGTGCCAGCAGCTTGGAAGTTACGGTGAGGACTGAAGCTTTCTTT
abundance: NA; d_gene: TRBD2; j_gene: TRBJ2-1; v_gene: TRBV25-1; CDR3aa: CASRLAGLNEQFF; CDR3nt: TGTGCCAGCAGACTAGCGGGACTAAATGAGCAGTTCTTC
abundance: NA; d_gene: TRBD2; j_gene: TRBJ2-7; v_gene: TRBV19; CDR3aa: CASSSSGRAPYEQYF; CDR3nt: TGTGCCAGTAGCTCCAGCGGGAGGGCCCCCTACGAGCAGTACTTC
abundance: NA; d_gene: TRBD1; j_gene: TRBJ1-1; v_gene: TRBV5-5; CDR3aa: CASSTGGRTEAFF; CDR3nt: TGTGCCAGCAGCACAGGGGGAAGGACTGAAGCTTTCTTT
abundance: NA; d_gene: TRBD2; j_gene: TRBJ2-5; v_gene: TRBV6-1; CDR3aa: CASTSGQTQYF; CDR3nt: TGTGCCAGCACTAGCGGCCAGACCCAGTACTTC
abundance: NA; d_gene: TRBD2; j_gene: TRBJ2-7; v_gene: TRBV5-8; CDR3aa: CASSWGTSGRTYEQYF; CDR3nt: TGTGCCAGCAGCTGGGGGACTAGCGGAAGGACTTACGAGCAGTACTTC
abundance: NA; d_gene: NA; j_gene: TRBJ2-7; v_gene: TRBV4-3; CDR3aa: CASSQDPGDEQYF; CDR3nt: TGCGCCAGCAGCCAGGACCCCGGGGACGAGCAGTACTTC
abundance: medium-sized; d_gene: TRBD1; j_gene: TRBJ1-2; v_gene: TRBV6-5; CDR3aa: CASREQGLAGYTF; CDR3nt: TGTGCCAGCAGGGAACAGGGGTTGGCTGGCTACACCTTC
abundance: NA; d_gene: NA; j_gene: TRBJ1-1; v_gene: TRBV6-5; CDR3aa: CASSLSGSRPEAFF; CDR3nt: TGTGCCAGCAGTCTCTCGGGGTCTCGCCCTGAAGCTTTCTTT
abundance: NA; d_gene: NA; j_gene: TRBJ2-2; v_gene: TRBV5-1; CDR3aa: CASSPDMPPGELFF; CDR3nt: TGCGCCAGCAGCCCCGACATGCCCCCCGGGGAGCTGTTTTTT
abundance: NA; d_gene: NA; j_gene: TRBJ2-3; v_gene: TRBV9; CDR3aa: CASSVAGGAQSDTQYF; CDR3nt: TGTGCCAGCAGCGTAGCTGGGGGGGCCCAGTCAGATACGCAGTATTTT
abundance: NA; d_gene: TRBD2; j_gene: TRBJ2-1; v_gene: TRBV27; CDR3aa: CASSRTSGRAYEQFF; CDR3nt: TGTGCCAGCAGTCGGACTAGCGGGAGGGCGTATGAGCAGTTCTTC
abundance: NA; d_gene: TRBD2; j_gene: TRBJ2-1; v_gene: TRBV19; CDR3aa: CASSMGLALDEQFF; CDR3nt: TGTGCCAGTAGTATGGGACTAGCGTTGGATGAGCAGTTCTTC
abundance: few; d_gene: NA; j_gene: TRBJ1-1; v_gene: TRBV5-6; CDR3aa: CASRYTKNTEAFF; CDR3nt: TGTGCCAGCAGATACACGAAGAACACTGAAGCTTTCTTT
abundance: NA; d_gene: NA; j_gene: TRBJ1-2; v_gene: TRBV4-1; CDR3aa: CASSRPEVTYGYTF; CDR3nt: TGCGCCAGCAGCCGGCCGGAGGTCACCTATGGCTACACCTTC
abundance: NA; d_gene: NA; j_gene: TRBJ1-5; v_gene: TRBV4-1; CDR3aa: CASSVDGGTNQPQHF; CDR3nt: TGCGCCAGCAGCGTAGACGGGGGGACCAATCAGCCCCAGCATTTT
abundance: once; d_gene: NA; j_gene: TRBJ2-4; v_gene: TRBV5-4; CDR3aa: CASSWGVGDIQYF; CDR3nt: TGTGCCAGCAGCTGGGGGGTTGGGGACATTCAGTACTTC
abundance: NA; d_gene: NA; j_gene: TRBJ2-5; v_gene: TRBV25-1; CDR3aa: CASSGLLGSQETQYF; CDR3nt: TGTGCCAGCAGTGGCCTGCTGGGCAGCCAAGAGACCCAGTACTTC
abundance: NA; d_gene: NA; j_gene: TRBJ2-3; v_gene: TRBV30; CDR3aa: CAWSRKRSSTDTQYF; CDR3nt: TGTGCCTGGAGTAGGAAGCGTAGCAGCACAGATACGCAGTATTTT
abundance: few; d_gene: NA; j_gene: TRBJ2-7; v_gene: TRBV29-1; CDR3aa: CSVADQREQYF; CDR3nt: TGCAGCGTAGCAGACCAGAGGGAGCAGTACTTC
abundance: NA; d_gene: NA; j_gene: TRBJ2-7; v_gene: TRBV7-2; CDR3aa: CASSLDRANYEQYF; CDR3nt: TGTGCCAGCAGCTTAGACAGGGCGAACTACGAGCAGTACTTC